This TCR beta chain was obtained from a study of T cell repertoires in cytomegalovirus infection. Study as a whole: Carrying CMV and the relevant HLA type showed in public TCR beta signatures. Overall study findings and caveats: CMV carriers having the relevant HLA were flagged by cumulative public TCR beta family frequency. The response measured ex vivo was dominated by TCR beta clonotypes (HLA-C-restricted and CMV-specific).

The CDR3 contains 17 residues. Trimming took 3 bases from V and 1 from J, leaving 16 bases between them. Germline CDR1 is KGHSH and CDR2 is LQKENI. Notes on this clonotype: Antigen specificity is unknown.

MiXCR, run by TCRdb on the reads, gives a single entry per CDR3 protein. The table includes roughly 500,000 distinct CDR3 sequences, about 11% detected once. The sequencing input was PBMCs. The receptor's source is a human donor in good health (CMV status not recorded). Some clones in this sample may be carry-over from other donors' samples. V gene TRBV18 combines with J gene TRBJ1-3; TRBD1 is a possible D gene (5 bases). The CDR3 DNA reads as TGTGCCAGCTCACCCTCCCCCGGGACCTCATCTGGAAACACCATATATTTT. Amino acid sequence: CASSPSPGTSSGNTIYF.